Here is one TCR beta chain with its context. The sample belongs to a study of OX40 agonist ivuxolimab in advanced cancers. Profiling relied on immunoSEQ multiplex PCR, and the TCRdb table lists in-frame clones only, not all of them. The table has some 57,000 clones, under 90% seen once; the top ten hold under 0.65%. The CDR3 has 14 residues. The ends lost 4 bases at V and 3 bases at J; junction bases unmatched: 4. The germline V gene has CDR1 SQVTM and CDR2 ANQGSEA. The clonotype comes from an adult with an advanced solid tumor such as melanoma, head and neck, liver or kidney cancer. The chain links TRBV29-1 to TRBJ2-1, with TRBD2 matching 9 bases. This specimen was CD4+ or CD8+ T cells sorted from blood, taken in a trial of the OX40 agonist ivuxolimab. CDR3 in DNA: TGCAGCGTTGGGACTAGCGAGAACTACAATGAGCAGTTCTTC. This codes for CSVGTSENYNEQFF.